These 4 T cell receptor beta chains share one sample of origin, sequenced in a study of CD8 T cells in ankylosing spondylitis. TCRdb reprocessed the 5' RACE reads with MiXCR, giving one entry per CDR3 protein. This sample carries tens of thousands of distinct CDR3 sequences, 5.3% of them seen once, and the ten largest clones take approximately 1.7%. The source material was blood, either unsorted or a sorted T cell fraction (not recorded which). The receptors stem from a female donor with ankylosing spondylitis or in good health (not recorded which).

In its sample, this clonotype was seen many times. The genes are TRBV9 and TRBJ2-3; D unresolved. V was trimmed by 3 bases and J by 6 bases, leaving 8 bases between them. This CDR3 comprises 12 residues. CDR1 and CDR2 (germline): SGDLS, YYNGEE. The DNA for the CDR3 is TGTGCCAGCAGCGCCACCTGGGATACGCAGTATTTT. Amino acid sequence: CASSATWDTQYF.

This clonotype was seen repeatedly, ten times or more. The chain carries TRBV9 and TRBJ1-2, with TRBD1 identical over 9 bases. The CDR3 is 16 amino acids. The ends lost 3 bases at V and 5 bases at J; junction bases unmatched: 11. Germline V gives CDR1 SGDLS, CDR2 YYNGEE. CDR3 region: CASSAGGQGGSYGYTF. The CDR3 bases are TGTGCCAGCAGCGCCGGGGGACAGGGAGGTTCATATGGCTACACCTTC.

With respect to this clonotype: One end of the junction is discordant with germline, which a read error may explain. The chain combines TRBV9 with TRBJ2-1; D possibly corresponds to TRBD2 (6 bases). Germline V lookup: CDR1 SGDLS, CDR2 YYNGEE. This CDR3 spans 15 amino acids. The DNA for the CDR3 is TGTGCCAGCATCGTAGGAGGGGCGCCCTACAATGAGCAGATCTTC. This encodes CASIVGGAPYNEQIF.

There are many counts of this clonotype. The chain is built from TRBV9 and TRBJ2-1; D unresolved. Germline loops: CDR1 SGDLS, CDR2 YYNGEE. Trimming cost V 1 base and J 0 bases, with 11 bases left between them. The CDR3 is made up of 16 amino acids. This chain's CDR3 is CASSVLSQSSYNEQFF. CDR3 nucleotide sequence: TGTGCCAGCAGCGTACTATCCCAGAGCTCCTACAATGAGCAGTTCTTC.